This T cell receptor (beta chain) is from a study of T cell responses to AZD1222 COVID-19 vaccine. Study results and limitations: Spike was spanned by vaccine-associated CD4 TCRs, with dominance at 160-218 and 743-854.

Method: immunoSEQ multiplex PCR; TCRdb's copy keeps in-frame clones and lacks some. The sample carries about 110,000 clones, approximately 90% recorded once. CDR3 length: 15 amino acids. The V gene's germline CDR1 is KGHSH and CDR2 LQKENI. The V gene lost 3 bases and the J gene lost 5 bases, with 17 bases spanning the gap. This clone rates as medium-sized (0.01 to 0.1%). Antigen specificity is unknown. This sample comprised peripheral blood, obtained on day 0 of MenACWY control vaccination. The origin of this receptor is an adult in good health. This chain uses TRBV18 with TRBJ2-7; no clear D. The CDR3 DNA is TGTGCCAGCTCACCCGATGTACGACACGATAACGAGCAGTACTTC. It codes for CASSPDVRHDNEQYF.